This T cell receptor beta chain was sequenced for a study of PD-L1 blockade in urothelial cancer. Overall study context: Most patients, about 85% of the 29, were males with bladder-origin cancer. Median T cell yield from blood was roughly 140,000. Blood drawn 3 weeks (second dose) and 6 weeks after treatment start was analyzed.

Data came from immunoSEQ multiplex PCR; TCRdb stores just in-frame clones and leaves some out. The sample contains 100,000 or so clones, about nine tenths of which appear only once. Trimming left V 0 bases short and J 2 bases short, with 8 bases between. CDR1 and CDR2 (germline): KGHSH, LQKENI. The CDR3 spans 15 residues. The sequence came from a woman aged 80 or older with urothelial cancer. V usage is TRBV18 and J usage is TRBJ2-1; D is uncertain. The source was PBMCs, collected around atezolizumab (anti-PD-L1) treatment. DNA for the CDR3: TGTGCCAGCTCACCACCGAGGTGGGCCTACAATGAGCAGTTCTTC. Encoded protein: CASSPPRWAYNEQFF.